This T cell receptor beta chain is from a study of early T cells in non-severe SARS-CoV-2 infection. This clonotype appeared many times. TCRdb re-derived calls from the 5' RACE reads in MiXCR, one entry per CDR3 protein. This sample carries about 53,000 distinct CDR3 sequences, 9.5% to 15% of them seen once, and the ten largest clones take about 2.5%. V lost 6 bases and J lost 0, with 11 bases in between. The germline V gene encodes CDR1 ENHRY and CDR2 SYGVKD. This CDR3 comprises 14 residues. The rearrangement links TRBV10-3 to TRBJ1-1; the D gene is possibly TRBD1 (5 bases). The specimen comprised whole blood, sampled at baseline. The TCR originated in an adult who was a healthcare worker with PCR-confirmed SARS-CoV-2 infection or an uninfected control (not recorded which). CDR3 in DNA: TGTGCCATCAGACTGACAGAGTTGAACACTGAAGCTTTCTTT. Its translation: CAIRLTELNTEAFF.